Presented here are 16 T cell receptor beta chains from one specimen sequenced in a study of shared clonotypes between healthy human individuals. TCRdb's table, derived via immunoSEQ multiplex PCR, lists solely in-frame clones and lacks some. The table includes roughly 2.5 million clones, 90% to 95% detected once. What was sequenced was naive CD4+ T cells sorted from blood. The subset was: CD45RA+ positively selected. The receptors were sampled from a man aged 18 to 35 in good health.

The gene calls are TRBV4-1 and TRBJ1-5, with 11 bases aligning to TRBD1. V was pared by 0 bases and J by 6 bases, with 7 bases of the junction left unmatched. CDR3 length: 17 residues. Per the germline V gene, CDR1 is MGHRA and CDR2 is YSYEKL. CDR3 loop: CASSQDVGQGAGQPQHF. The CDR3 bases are TGCGCCAGCAGCCAAGATGTCGGACAGGGGGCAGGTCAGCCCCAGCATTTT.

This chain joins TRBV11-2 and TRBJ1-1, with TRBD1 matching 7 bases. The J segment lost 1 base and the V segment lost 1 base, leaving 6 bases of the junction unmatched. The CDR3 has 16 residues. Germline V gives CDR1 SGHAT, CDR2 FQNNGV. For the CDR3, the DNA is TGTGCCAGCAGCTTAGGGACAGGCCCCTCGAACACTGAAGCTTTCTTT. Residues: CASSLGTGPSNTEAFF. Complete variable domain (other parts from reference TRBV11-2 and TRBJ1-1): EAGVAQSPRYKIIEKRQSVAFWCNPISGHATLYWYQQILGQGPKLLIQFQNNGVVDDSQLPKDRFSAERLKGVDSTLKIQPAKLEDSAVYLCASSLGTGPSNTEAFFGQGTRLTVV.

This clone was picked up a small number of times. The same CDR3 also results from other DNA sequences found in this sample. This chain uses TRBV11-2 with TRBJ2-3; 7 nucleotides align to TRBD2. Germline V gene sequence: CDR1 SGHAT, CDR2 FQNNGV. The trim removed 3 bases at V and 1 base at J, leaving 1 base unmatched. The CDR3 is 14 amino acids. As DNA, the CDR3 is TGTGCCAGCAGCTTTGCGGGGGGCACAGATACGCAGTATTTT. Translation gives CASSFAGGTDTQYF.

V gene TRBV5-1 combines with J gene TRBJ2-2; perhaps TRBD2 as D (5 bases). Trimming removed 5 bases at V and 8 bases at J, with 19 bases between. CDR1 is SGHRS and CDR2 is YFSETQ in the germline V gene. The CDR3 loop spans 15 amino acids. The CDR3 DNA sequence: TGCGCCAGCAGGTCGGGATACGAAACTGGGGGGGAGCTGTTTTTT. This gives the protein CASRSGYETGGELFF.

The CDR3 DNA reads as TGTGCCAGCAGCGTTACAGGGTTTACTAGCACAGATACGCAGTATTTT. It is translated as CASSVTGFTSTDTQYF. The chain carries TRBV5-8 and TRBJ2-3; D may be TRBD1 (6 bases). CDR1 is SGHTS and CDR2 is YDEGEE in the germline V gene. CDR3 size: 16 residues. Trimming shortened V by 4 bases and J by 0 bases, and 15 bases separated the two germline ends. Filled out from reference TRBV5-8 and TRBJ2-3, the complete variable domain reads EAGVTQSPTHLIKTRGQQATLRCSPISGHTSVYWYQQALGLGLQFLLWYDEGEERNRGNFPPRFSGRQFPNYSSELNVNALELEDSALYLCASSVTGFTSTDTQYFGPGTRLTVL.

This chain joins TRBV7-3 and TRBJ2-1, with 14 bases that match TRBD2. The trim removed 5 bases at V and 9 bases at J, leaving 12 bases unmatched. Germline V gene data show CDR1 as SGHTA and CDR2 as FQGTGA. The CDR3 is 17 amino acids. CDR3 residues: CASSIGTSGGYMPEQFF. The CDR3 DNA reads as TGTGCCAGCAGCATAGGGACTAGCGGGGGCTACATGCCTGAGCAGTTCTTC. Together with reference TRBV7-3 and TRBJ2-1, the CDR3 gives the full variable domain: GAGVSQTPSNKVTEKGKYVELRCDPISGHTALYWYRQSLGQGPEFLIYFQGTGAADDSGLPNDRFFAVRPEGSVSTLKIQRTERGDSAVYLCASSIGTSGGYMPEQFFGPGTRLTVL.

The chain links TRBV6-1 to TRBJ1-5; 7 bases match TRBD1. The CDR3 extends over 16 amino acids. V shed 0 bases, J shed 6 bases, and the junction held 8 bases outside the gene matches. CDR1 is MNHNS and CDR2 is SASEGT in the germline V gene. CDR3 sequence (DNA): TGTGCCAGCAGTGAAGCAAACATACAGGGGATTCAGCCCCAGCATTTT. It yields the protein CASSEANIQGIQPQHF.

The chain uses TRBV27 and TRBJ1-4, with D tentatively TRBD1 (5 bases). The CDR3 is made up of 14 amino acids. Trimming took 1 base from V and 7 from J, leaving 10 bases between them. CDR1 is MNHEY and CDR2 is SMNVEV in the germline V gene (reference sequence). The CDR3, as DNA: TGTGCCAGCAGTTTATGGGGGGTGGGTGAAAAACTGTTTTTT. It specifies CASSLWGVGEKLFF.

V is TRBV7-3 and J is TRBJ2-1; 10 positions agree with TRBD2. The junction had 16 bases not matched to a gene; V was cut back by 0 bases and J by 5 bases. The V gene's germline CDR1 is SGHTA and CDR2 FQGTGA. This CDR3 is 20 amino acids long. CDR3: CASSLTKRQGLLAGHNEQFF. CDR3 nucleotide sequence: TGTGCCAGCAGCTTAACCAAGCGGCAGGGCCTACTAGCGGGACACAATGAGCAGTTCTTC.

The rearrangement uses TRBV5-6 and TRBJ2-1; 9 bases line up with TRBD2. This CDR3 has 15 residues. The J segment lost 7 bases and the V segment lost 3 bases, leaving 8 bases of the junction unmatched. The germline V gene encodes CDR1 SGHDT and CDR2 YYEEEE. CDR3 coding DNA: TGTGCCAGCAGCTACGCCGGGACTAGCCTGAATGAGCAGTTCTTC. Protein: CASSYAGTSLNEQFF.

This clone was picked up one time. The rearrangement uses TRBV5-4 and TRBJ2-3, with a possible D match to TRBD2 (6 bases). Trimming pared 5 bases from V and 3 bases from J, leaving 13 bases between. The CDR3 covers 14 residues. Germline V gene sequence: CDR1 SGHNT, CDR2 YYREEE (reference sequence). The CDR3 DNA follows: TGTGCCAGCAGTAGCGGCACTTTAACAGATACGCAGTATTTT. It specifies CASSSGTLTDTQYF.

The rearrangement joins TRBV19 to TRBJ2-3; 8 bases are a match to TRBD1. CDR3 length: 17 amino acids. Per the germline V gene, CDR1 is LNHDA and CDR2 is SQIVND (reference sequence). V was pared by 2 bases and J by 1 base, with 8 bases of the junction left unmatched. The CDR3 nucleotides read TGTGCCAGTAGTATAAGCCCGGGACAGGTTCGCACAGATACGCAGTATTTT. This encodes CASSISPGQVRTDTQYF.

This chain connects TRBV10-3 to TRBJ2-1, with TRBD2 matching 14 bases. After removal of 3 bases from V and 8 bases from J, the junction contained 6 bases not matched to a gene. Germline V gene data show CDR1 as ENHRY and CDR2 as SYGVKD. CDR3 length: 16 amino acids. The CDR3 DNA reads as TGTGCCATCAGTGATCCTGGACTAGCGGGGGGCTATGAGCAGTTCTTC. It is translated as CAISDPGLAGGYEQFF.

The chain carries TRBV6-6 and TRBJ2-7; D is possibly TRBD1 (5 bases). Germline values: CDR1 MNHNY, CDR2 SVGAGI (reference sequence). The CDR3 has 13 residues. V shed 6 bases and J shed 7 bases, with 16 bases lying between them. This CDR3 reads CASRTNQGWEQYF. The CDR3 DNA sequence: TGTGCCAGCAGAACAAACCAGGGATGGGAGCAGTACTTC.

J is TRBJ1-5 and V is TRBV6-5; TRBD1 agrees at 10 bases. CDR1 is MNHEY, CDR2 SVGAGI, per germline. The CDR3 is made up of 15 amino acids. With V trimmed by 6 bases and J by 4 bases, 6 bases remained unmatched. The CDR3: CASSQTGGRNQPQHF. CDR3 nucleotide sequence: TGTGCCAGCAGCCAGACAGGGGGCAGGAATCAGCCCCAGCATTTT.

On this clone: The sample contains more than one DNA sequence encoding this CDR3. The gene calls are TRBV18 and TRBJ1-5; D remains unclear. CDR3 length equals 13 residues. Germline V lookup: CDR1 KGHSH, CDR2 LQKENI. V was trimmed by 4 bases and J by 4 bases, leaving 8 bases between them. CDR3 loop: CASSRSGNQPQHF. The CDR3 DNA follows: TGTGCCAGCTCACGCTCCGGGAATCAGCCCCAGCATTTT. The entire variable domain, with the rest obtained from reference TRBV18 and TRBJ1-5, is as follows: NAGVMQNPRHLVRRRGQEARLRCSPMKGHSHVYWYRQLPEEGLKFMVYLQKENIIDESGMPKERFSAEFPKEGPSILRIQQVVRGDSAAYFCASSRSGNQPQHFGDGTRLSIL.